The clone carrying this T cell receptor beta chain was observed a few times. Its antigen remains unidentified. These data belong to a study of CD8 T cells in Susac syndrome. Study findings and constraints: As the study acknowledged, the number of individuals who were part of its TCR sequencing and HLA analysis was relatively small.

TEMRA cells were enriched by FACS, and CD4+ and CD8+ T cells were negatively isolated. CDR3 length: 14 amino acids. With 2 bases removed from V and 1 base from J, the gap between germline ends came to 5 bases. Looked up from germline, CDR1 is MNHEY and CDR2 is SMNVEV (reference sequence). An amount of RNA that ranged from roughly 0.45 to 1 ug was reverse transcribed with random hexamers. TCRdb re-called the immunoSEQ multiplex PCR reads through MiXCR, storing one row per CDR3 protein. The repertoire holds around 130,000 distinct CDR3 sequences, with roughly 80% as singletons. The TCR sequence derives from a human donor with multiple sclerosis. This chain connects TRBV27 to TRBJ1-4; D gene ambiguous. Source material: CD8+ T cells from PBMCs. The CDR3 here is CASSLIGTNEKLFF. CDR3 nucleotide sequence: TGTGCCAGCAGTTTAATCGGAACTAATGAAAAACTGTTTTTT.